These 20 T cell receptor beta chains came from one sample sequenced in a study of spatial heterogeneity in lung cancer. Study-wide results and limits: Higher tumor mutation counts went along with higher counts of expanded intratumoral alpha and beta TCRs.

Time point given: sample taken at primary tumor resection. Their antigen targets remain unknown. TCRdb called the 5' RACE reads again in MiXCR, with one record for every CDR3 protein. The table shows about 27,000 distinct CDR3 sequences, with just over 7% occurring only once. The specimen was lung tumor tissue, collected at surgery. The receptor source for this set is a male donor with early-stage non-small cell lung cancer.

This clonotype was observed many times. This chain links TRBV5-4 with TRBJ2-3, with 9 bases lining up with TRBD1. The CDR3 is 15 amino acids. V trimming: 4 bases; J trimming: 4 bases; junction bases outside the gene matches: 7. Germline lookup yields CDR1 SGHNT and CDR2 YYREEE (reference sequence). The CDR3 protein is CASSRDRAGADTQYF. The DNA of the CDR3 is TGTGCCAGCAGCCGGGACAGGGCAGGAGCAGATACGCAGTATTTT.

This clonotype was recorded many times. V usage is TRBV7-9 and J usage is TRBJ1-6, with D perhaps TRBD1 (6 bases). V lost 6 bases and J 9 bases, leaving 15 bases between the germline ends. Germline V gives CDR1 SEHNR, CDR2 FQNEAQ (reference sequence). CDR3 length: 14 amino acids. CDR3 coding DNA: TGTGCCAGCAGAATAGGACAGCCCAGTTCACCCCTCCACTTT. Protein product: CASRIGQPSSPLHF.

CDR3 nucleotides: TGTGCCAGCTCACCTGGGACAGGGAGTTCCCACGAGCAGTACTTC. Its translation: CASSPGTGSSHEQYF. This chain links TRBV18 with TRBJ2-7, with 9 nucleotides matching TRBD1. The CDR3 is 15 amino acids. Germline V lookup: CDR1 KGHSH, CDR2 LQKENI. Trimming removed 3 bases from V and 5 bases from J; junction bases left unmatched: 8. The variable domain in full, with the rest retrieved from reference TRBV18 and TRBJ2-7, is NAGVMQNPRHLVRRRGQEARLRCSPMKGHSHVYWYRQLPEEGLKFMVYLQKENIIDESGMPKERFSAEFPKEGPSILRIQQVVRGDSAAYFCASSPGTGSSHEQYFGPGTRLTVT.

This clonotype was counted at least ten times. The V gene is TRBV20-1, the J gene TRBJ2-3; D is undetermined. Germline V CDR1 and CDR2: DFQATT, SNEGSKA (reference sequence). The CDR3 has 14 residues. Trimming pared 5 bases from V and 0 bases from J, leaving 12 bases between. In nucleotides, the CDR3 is TGCAGTGCTCCTCGGGCCCAAAGCACAGATACGCAGTATTTT. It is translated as CSAPRAQSTDTQYF.

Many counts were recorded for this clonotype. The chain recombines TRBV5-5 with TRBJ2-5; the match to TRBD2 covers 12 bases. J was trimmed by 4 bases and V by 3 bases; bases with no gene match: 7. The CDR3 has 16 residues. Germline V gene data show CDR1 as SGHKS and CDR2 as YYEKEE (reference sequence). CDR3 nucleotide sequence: TGTGCCAGCAGCTATACTAGCGGGGGGTCGGGAGAGACCCAGTACTTC. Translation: CASSYTSGGSGETQYF.

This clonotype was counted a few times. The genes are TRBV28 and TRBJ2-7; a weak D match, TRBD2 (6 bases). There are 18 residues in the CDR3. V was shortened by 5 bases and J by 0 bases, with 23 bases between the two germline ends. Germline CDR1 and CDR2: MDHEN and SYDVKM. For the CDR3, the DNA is TGTGCCAGCAGTCTCAGGAGGGCTCGTAGCGTCAGCTCCTACGAGCAGTACTTC. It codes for CASSLRRARSVSSYEQYF.

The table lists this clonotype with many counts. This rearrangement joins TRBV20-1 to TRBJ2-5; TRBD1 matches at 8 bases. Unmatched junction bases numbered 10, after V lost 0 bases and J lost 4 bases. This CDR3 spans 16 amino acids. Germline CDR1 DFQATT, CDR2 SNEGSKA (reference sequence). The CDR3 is CSARDHEDRDPETQYF. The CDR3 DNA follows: TGCAGTGCTAGAGACCACGAGGACAGGGACCCAGAGACCCAGTACTTC.

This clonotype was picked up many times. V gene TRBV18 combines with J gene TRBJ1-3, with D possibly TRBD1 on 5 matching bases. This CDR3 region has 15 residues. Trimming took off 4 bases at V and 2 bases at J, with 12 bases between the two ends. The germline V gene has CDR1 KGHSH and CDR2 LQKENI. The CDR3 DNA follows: TGTGCCAGCTCACTGATAGGGGCACCTGGAAACACCATATATTTT. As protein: CASSLIGAPGNTIYF.

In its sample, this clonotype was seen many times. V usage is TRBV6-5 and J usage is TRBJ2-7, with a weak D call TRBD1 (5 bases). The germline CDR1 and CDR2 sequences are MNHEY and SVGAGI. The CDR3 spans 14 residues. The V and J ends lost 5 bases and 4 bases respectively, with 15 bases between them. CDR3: CASSLGQGRYEQYF. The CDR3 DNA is TGTGCCAGCAGTCTTGGACAAGGGCGGTACGAGCAGTACTTC.

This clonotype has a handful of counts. CDR3 protein: CASSYIGPRDSPLHF. The CDR3 DNA follows: TGTGCCAGCAGTTATATCGGACCGCGAGATTCACCCCTCCACTTT. The rearrangement uses TRBV6-5 and TRBJ1-6, with D hard to call. Trimming shortened V by 3 bases and J by 8 bases, and 14 bases separated the two germline ends. CDR1 and CDR2 (germline): MNHEY, SVGAGI. The CDR3 spans 15 residues.

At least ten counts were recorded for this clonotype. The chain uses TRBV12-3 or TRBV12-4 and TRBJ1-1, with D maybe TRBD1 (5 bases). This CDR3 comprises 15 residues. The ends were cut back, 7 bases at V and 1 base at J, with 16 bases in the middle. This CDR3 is CASNSRARGNTEAFF. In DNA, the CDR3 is TGTGCCAGCAACTCCCGGGCTAGGGGGAACACTGAAGCTTTCTTT.

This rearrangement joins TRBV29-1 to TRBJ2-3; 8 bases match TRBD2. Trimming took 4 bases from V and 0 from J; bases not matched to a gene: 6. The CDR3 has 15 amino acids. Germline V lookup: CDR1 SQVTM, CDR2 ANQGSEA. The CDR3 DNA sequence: TGCAGCGTTGTCGCGGGGGGACCCAGCACAGATACGCAGTATTTT. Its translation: CSVVAGGPSTDTQYF.

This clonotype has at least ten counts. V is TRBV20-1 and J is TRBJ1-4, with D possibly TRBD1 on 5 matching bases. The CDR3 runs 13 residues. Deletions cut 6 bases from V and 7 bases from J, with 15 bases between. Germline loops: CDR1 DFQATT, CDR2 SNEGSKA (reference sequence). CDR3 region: CSADQGLAEKLFF. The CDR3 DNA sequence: TGCAGTGCCGATCAGGGCCTCGCTGAAAAACTGTTTTTT.

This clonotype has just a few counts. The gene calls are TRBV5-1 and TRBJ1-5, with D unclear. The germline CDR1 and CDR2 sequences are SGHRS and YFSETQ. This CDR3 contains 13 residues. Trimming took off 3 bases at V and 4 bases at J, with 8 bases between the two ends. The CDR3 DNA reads TGCGCCAGCAGCTCAGAACCGAATCAGCCCCAGCATTTT. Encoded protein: CASSSEPNQPQHF.

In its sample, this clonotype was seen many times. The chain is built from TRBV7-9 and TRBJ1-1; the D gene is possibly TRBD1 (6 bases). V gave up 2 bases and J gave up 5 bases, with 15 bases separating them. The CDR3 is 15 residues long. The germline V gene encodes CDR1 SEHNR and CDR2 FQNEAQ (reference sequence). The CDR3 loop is CASSLSSGVKTEAFF. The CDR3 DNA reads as TGTGCCAGCAGCTTATCTTCAGGGGTCAAAACTGAAGCTTTCTTT.

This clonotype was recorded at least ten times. The CDR3 sequence: CASSSGTGGTGELFF. For the CDR3, the DNA is TGTGCCAGCAGTTCCGGGACAGGGGGAACCGGGGAGCTGTTTTTT. The chain employs TRBV2 and TRBJ2-2; TRBD1 matches at 11 bases. J lost 5 bases, V lost 5 bases, and 4 bases had no gene match. There are 15 residues in the CDR3. Germline V gene lookup returns CDR1 SNHLY and CDR2 FYNNEI.

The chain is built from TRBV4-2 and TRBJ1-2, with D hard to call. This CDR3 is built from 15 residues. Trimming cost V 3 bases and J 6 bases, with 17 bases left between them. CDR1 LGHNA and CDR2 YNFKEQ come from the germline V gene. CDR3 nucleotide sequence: TGTGCCAGCAGCCACACATTTGGGGAGATCAATGGCTACACCTTC. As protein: CASSHTFGEINGYTF.

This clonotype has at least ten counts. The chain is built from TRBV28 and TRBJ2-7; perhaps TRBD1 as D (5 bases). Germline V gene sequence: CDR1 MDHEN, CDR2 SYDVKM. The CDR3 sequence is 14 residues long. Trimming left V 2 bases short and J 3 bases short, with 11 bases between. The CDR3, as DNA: TGTGCCAGCAGTTTAAGCCAGGGATACTACGAGCAGTACTTC. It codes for CASSLSQGYYEQYF.

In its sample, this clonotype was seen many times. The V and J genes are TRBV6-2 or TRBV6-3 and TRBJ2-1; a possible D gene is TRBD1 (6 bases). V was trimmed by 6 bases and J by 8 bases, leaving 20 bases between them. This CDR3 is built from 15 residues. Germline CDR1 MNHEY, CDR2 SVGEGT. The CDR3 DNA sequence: TGTGCCAGCAGCCTAGAAAGAAACAGGGATCATGAGCAGTTCTTC. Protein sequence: CASSLERNRDHEQFF.

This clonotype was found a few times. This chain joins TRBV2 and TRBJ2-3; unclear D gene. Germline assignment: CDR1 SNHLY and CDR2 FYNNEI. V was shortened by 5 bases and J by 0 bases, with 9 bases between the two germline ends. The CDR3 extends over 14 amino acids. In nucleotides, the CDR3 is TGTGCCAGCAGTCGTTCCTATAGCACAGATACGCAGTATTTT. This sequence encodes CASSRSYSTDTQYF.